The rows below give T cell receptor beta chains drawn from one sample of a study of T cells after yellow fever vaccination. Each CDR3 protein is one row after TCRdb ran MiXCR on the 5' RACE reads. Of hundreds of thousands of distinct CDR3 sequences listed, around a tenth are singletons. The specimen was PBMCs, collected on the day of the first yellow fever vaccination. The source is a man younger than 35 who received the YFV17D yellow fever vaccine. Both conserved end residues are part of each CDR3. The D gene is left open where the match is weak. Clone size is shown for a subset of rows, as once, few, many or a class of expanded clone.

J: TRBJ1-2
D: NA
V: TRBV6-2/TRBV6-3
size: few
CDR3: CASREMGFGYGYTF
DNA: TGTGCCAGCAGAGAGATGGGGTTTGGCTATGGCTACACCTTC

J: TRBJ1-2
D: NA
V: TRBV29-1
size: few
CDR3: CSGDPLLGGNYGYTF
DNA: TGCAGCGGTGACCCCCTACTCGGCGGAAACTATGGCTACACCTTC

J: TRBJ2-3
D: TRBD2
V: TRBV7-6
size: NA
CDR3: CASSSRLAGGPDTQYF
DNA: TGTGCCAGCAGCTCAAGACTAGCGGGGGGCCCAGATACGCAGTATTTT

J: TRBJ2-7
D: NA
V: TRBV30
size: NA
CDR3: CAWSVLGRAYEQYF
DNA: TGTGCCTGGAGTGTGTTGGGAAGGGCCTACGAGCAGTACTTC

J: TRBJ1-1
D: NA
V: TRBV5-1
size: NA
CDR3: CASRGGTNTEAFF
DNA: TGCGCCAGCCGCGGGGGAACGAACACTGAAGCTTTCTTT

J: TRBJ2-1
D: TRBD2
V: TRBV30
size: NA
CDR3: CAWSHSGLAASYNEQFF
DNA: TGTGCCTGGAGTCACTCGGGACTAGCGGCATCCTACAATGAGCAGTTCTTC

J: TRBJ2-3
D: TRBD2
V: TRBV5-1
size: NA
CDR3: CASSLVGPGGDTQYF
DNA: TGCGCCAGCAGCTTGGTTGGGCCGGGAGGGGATACGCAGTATTTT

J: TRBJ2-1
D: NA
V: TRBV6-1
size: NA
CDR3: CASRGGQGRRNEQFF
DNA: TGTGCCAGTCGAGGTGGGCAGGGAAGGAGAAATGAGCAGTTCTTC

J: TRBJ1-1
D: NA
V: TRBV27
size: NA
CDR3: CASSLKVRGEAFF
DNA: TGTGCCAGCAGTTTGAAGGTTAGGGGTGAAGCTTTCTTT

J: TRBJ2-1
D: NA
V: TRBV29-1
size: few
CDR3: CSAEIQGEWVNEQFF
DNA: TGCAGCGCCGAAATACAGGGCGAATGGGTCAATGAGCAGTTCTTC